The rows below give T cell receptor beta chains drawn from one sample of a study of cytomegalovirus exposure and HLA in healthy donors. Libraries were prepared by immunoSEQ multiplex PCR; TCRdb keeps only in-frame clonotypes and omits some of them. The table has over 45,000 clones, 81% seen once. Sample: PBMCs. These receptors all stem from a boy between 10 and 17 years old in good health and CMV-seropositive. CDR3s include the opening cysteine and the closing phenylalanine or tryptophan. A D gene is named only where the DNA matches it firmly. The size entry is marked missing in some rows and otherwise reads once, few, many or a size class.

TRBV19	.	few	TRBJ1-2	TGTGCCAGTAGTTATGGTTTGCGGGGACCGCTCTATGGCTACACCTTC	CASSYGLRGPLYGYTF
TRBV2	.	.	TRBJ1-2	TGTGCCAGCCGAGTGAGAAACGGCTACACCTTC	CASRVRNGYTF
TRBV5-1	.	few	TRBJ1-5	TGCGCCAACGACACCTACAATCAGCCCCAGCATTTT	CANDTYNQPQHF
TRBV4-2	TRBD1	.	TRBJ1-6	TGTGCCAGCAGCCCGGGGGACAGGGAGAATTCACCCCTCCACTTT	CASSPGDRENSPLHF
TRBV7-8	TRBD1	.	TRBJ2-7	TGTGCCAGCAGCCCTTTAGGGACAGCCTACGAGCAGTACTTC	CASSPLGTAYEQYF
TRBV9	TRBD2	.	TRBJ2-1	TGTGCCAGCAGCGCACCCCCCTCGCGGGGGATTATGGATGAGCAGTTCTTC	CASSAPPSRGIMDEQFF
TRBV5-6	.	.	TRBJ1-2	TGTGCCAGCAGCTTGGGGCCCAACAGGGTGGTCAACTATGGCTACACCTTC	CASSLGPNRVVNYGYTF
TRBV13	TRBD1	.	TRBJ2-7	TGTGCCAGCAGCCCTCCCCGGGACAGAGGCTACGAGCAGTACTTC	CASSPPRDRGYEQYF
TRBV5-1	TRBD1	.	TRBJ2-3	TGCGCCAGCAGCACCCGGACAGGGCGGGATACGCAGTATTTT	CASSTRTGRDTQYF
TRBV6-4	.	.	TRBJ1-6	TGTGCCAGCAGTGTGAGAGTTCGGGACTTTAAAGGAGGAGATAATTCACCCCTCCACTTT	CASSVRVRDFKGGDNSPLHF
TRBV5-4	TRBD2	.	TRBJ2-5	TGTGCCAGCAGCTTACTCGGGACTAGCGGGGCCTCCGGTTTAGAGACCCAGTACTTC	CASSLLGTSGASGLETQYF
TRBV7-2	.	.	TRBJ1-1	TGTGCCAGCAGCTTATCGGGGGGGGTAGCTTTCTTT	CASSLSGGVAFF
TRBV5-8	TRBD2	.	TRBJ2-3	TGTGCCAGCAGCAAGTTGATGGGAGGGTCGGCAGATACGCAGTATTTT	CASSKLMGGSADTQYF
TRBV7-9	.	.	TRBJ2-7	TGTGCCAGCAGCTCCTCTGGGGCGGCCGAGCAGTACTTC	CASSSSGAAEQYF
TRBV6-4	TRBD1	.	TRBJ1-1	TGTGCCAGCAGCCCCGGGACAGCCCGAGACACTGAAGCTTTCTTT	CASSPGTARDTEAFF
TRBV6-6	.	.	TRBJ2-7	TGTGCCAGCAGTCTTCCCTACGAGCAGTACTTC	CASSLPYEQYF
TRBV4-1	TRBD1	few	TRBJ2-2	TGCGCCAGCAGCCAAGATGGGACAGGGTCCTCCGGGGAGCTGTTTTTT	CASSQDGTGSSGELFF
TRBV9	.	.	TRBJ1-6	TGTGCCAGCAGCGTAACCGGATGGGCGGGTCGTGAGAATTCACCCCTCCACTTT	CASSVTGWAGRENSPLHF